Following are 21 T cell receptor beta chains from one sample sequenced in a study of CD4 T cells in relation to SARS-CoV-2 and coronaviruses. The assay was immunoSEQ multiplex PCR, and TCRdb's table has in-frame clones only and misses some. The sample lists approximately 20,000 clones, about 70% seen once, with 30% in the top ten. Their target antigens are unknown. Unexposed donor CD4+ T cells date from about 2011-2018, before the COVID-19 pandemic. CD4+ T cells were isolated from the cells after around 11 days of culture. Sample: CD4+ T cells from PBMCs, cultured in vitro. The receptors were gathered from a human donor in good health.

This clone was seen more than once but under ten times. This chain joins TRBV15 and TRBJ1-5, with 7 nucleotides matching TRBD1. This CDR3 region has 18 residues. Germline CDR1 is LNHNV and CDR2 is YYDKDF (reference sequence). J lost 0 bases, V lost 5 bases, and 13 bases had no gene match. For the CDR3, the DNA is TGTGCCACCAGCGGGACCGGGACAGCCTTTTATAGCAATCAGCCCCAGCATTTT. Protein product: CATSGTGTAFYSNQPQHF.

This chain joins TRBV28 and TRBJ2-7; 11 bases are a match to TRBD2. The CDR3 runs to 15 residues. Germline loops: CDR1 MDHEN, CDR2 SYDVKM. Unmatched junction bases numbered 5, after V lost 2 bases and J lost 5 bases. In DNA, the CDR3 is TGTGCCAGCAGTTTAAGTAGCGGGAGGGTACACGAGCAGTACTTC. This encodes CASSLSSGRVHEQYF.

V and J are TRBV7-3 and TRBJ2-3, with 10 bases identical to TRBD2. The V segment lost 6 bases and the J segment 2 bases; nucleotides outside the gene matches: 5. The CDR3 is 15 residues long. In germline, CDR1 is SGHTA, CDR2 FQGTGA. CDR3 bases: TGTGCCAGCAGGGGGACTAGCGCTCTCACAGATACGCAGTATTTT. Protein: CASRGTSALTDTQYF.

This chain links TRBV11-2 with TRBJ1-4; tentative D call: TRBD1 (6 bases). Germline CDR1 SGHAT, CDR2 FQNNGV. The CDR3 is 17 residues long. The V gene lost 2 bases and the J gene lost 5 bases, with 18 bases spanning the gap. CDR3 DNA sequence: TGTGCCAGCAGCTTAAACTACCTACAGGGAAAGAATGAAAAACTGTTTTTT. It translates to CASSLNYLQGKNEKLFF.

This clone is medium-sized by share. The CDR3: CSVGSVGGYGYTF. CDR3 bases: TGCAGCGTTGGCTCCGTGGGGGGTTATGGCTACACCTTC. The rearrangement links TRBV29-1 to TRBJ1-2, with D possibly being TRBD1 (5 bases). Trimming took 4 bases from V and 5 from J, leaving 14 bases between them. Per the germline V gene, CDR1 is SQVTM and CDR2 is ANQGSEA. This CDR3 is 13 amino acids long.

The rearrangement links TRBV11-2 to TRBJ2-7; D is possibly TRBD1 or TRBD2 (5 bases each). The length of the CDR3 is 16 residues. Per germline, CDR1 SGHAT and CDR2 FQNNGV. Trimming removed 1 base from V and 3 bases from J, with 16 bases in between. DNA for the CDR3: TGTGCCAGCAGCTTAGTAGTGGGAGCGCAGGGCTACGAGCAGTACTTC. Its translation is CASSLVVGAQGYEQYF.

The rearrangement joins TRBV28 to TRBJ1-1, with D unresolved. The germline V and J ends were trimmed by 3 bases and 7 bases, with 12 bases remaining between them. The germline gives CDR1 MDHEN, CDR2 SYDVKM. CDR3 length: 13 residues. This chain's CDR3 is CASSFRGAGEAFF. The CDR3 DNA is TGTGCCAGCAGTTTTCGGGGTGCCGGTGAAGCTTTCTTT.

The V and J genes are TRBV7-3 and TRBJ2-3, with D uncertain. Trimming removed 5 bases at V and 0 bases at J, with 12 bases between. The CDR3 is 15 amino acids. CDR1 is SGHTA, CDR2 FQGTGA, per germline. For the CDR3, the DNA is TGTGCCAGCAGCCACGAGGCAGCGAGCACAGATACGCAGTATTTT. This gives the protein CASSHEAASTDTQYF.

The gene calls are TRBV6-1 and TRBJ2-2; D perhaps matches TRBD2 (5 bases). The CDR3 consists of 14 residues. Germline CDR1 is MNHNS and CDR2 is SASEGT. V lost 3 bases and J lost 10, with 15 bases in between. CDR3 amino acids: CASSEVLDSVELFF. The CDR3 bases are TGTGCCAGCAGTGAGGTACTAGATTCGGTGGAGCTGTTTTTT.

This rearrangement joins TRBV24-1 to TRBJ2-6; possible D gene TRBD1, 6 bases. The CDR3 is made up of 15 amino acids. Germline CDR1 KGHDR, CDR2 SFDVKD. Trimming shortened V by 4 bases and J by 0 bases, and 6 bases separated the two germline ends. The CDR3 here is CATSEDSSGANVLTF. The CDR3 DNA sequence: TGTGCCACCAGTGAGGACAGCTCTGGGGCCAACGTCCTGACTTTC.

The chain employs TRBV5-6 and TRBJ2-3, with D perhaps matching TRBD2 (6 bases). Germline values: CDR1 SGHDT, CDR2 YYEEEE. The CDR3 is 17 amino acids. Trimming removed 0 bases from V and 2 bases from J, with 16 bases in between. The CDR3 region is CASSLVAREVYTDTQYF. The CDR3 DNA is TGTGCCAGCAGCTTGGTTGCGAGGGAGGTCTACACAGATACGCAGTATTTT.

This rearrangement joins TRBV5-4 to TRBJ2-5; D assignment may be TRBD1 or TRBD2 (6 bases each). The CDR3 runs 15 residues. Germline loops: CDR1 SGHNT, CDR2 YYREEE (reference sequence). V was pared by 3 bases and J by 3 bases, with 15 bases between. CDR3 bases: TGTGCCAGCAGCTGGGGGGCGTCTTATGAAGAGACCCAGTACTTC. Amino acid sequence: CASSWGASYEETQYF.

The rearrangement links TRBV4-1 to TRBJ2-3, with 8 bases fitting TRBD1. The CDR3 is 16 residues long. Per germline, CDR1 MGHRA and CDR2 YSYEKL. V lost 0 bases, J lost 3 bases, and 5 bases stayed unmatched. The DNA of the CDR3 is TGCGCCAGCAGCCAAGAAGGGACAGGCCGGACAGATACGCAGTATTTT. This sequence encodes CASSQEGTGRTDTQYF.

The CDR3 loop is CASSPGQGGFDQYF. The CDR3 bases are TGTGCCAGCAGTCCGGGACAGGGGGGATTCGATCAGTACTTC. The rearrangement joins TRBV28 to TRBJ2-7, with TRBD1 identical over 11 bases. Trimming took 5 bases from V and 10 from J; bases not matched to a gene: 10. CDR3 size: 14 residues. Per the germline V gene, CDR1 is MDHEN and CDR2 is SYDVKM. The variable domain in full, with the rest retrieved from reference TRBV28 and TRBJ2-7, is DVKVTQSSRYLVKRTGEKVFLECVQDMDHENMFWYRQDPGLGLRLIYFSYDVKMKEKGDIPEGYSVSREKKERFSLILESASTNQTSMYLCASSPGQGGFDQYFGPGTRLTVT.

The chain carries TRBV15 and TRBJ2-1; D gene uncertain. In germline, CDR1 is LNHNV, CDR2 YYDKDF (reference sequence). CDR3 size: 12 residues. V was cut by 1 base and J by 10 bases, with 8 bases left in between. The CDR3 spells CATSRVSREQFF. DNA of the CDR3: TGTGCCACCAGCAGAGTGTCTAGGGAGCAGTTCTTC.

The chain employs TRBV19 and TRBJ1-6; D possibly corresponds to TRBD1 (6 bases). The CDR3 is 13 amino acids. Trimming cost V 4 bases and J 12 bases, with 13 bases left between them. From germline, CDR1 is LNHDA and CDR2 SQIVND (reference sequence). The CDR3 DNA reads TGTGCCAGTAGTAGTTCAGGGGTCGGACCCCTCCACTTT. It codes for CASSSSGVGPLHF.

The J gene is TRBJ2-7, the V gene TRBV9; the match to TRBD2 covers 9 bases. This CDR3 is 15 amino acids long. V lost 0 bases and J lost 6; bases outside the gene matches: 7. Germline CDR1 reads SGDLS; CDR2 reads YYNGEE. CDR3 DNA sequence: TGTGCCAGCAGCGTAGCTACAATAGCGGGAGCCGAGCAGTACTTC. This translates into CASSVATIAGAEQYF.

The V call is TRBV25-1, the J call TRBJ2-1, with TRBD1 identical over 7 bases. The J segment lost 4 bases and the V segment lost 5 bases, leaving 8 bases of the junction unmatched. The CDR3 is 15 amino acids. The germline CDR1 and CDR2 sequences are MGHDK and SYGVNS. The DNA for the CDR3 is TGTGCCAGCAGTCCAGGGGGAAGGTCATACAATGAGCAGTTCTTC. This encodes CASSPGGRSYNEQFF.

This clone has just a few counts. V and J are TRBV6-2 or TRBV6-3 and TRBJ1-5; D call uncertain. Germline V gives CDR1 MNHEY, CDR2 SVGEGT. CDR3 length: 13 residues. The ends were cut back, 5 bases at V and 9 bases at J, with 14 bases in the middle. CDR3 residues: CASSRPFTTPQHF. CDR3 DNA sequence: TGTGCCAGCAGTAGACCTTTTACCACGCCCCAGCATTTT.

The chain combines TRBV5-1 with TRBJ2-3; D may match TRBD1 or TRBD2 (5 bases each). Germline V gene lookup returns CDR1 SGHRS and CDR2 YFSETQ. This CDR3 has 14 amino acids. Trimming left V 0 bases short and J 1 base short, with 6 bases between. CDR3 bases: TGCGCCAGCAGCTTGGGGGGACGCACAGATACGCAGTATTTT. Residues: CASSLGGRTDTQYF.

This sequence joins TRBV12-3 or TRBV12-4 and TRBJ1-2; perhaps TRBD1 as D (6 bases). V was cut by 6 bases and J by 4 bases, with 12 bases left in between. The CDR3 covers 13 residues. The CDR3 DNA follows: TGTGCCAGCAGCCTAGGGGGAGCCTATGGCTACACCTTC. Its protein is CASSLGGAYGYTF.